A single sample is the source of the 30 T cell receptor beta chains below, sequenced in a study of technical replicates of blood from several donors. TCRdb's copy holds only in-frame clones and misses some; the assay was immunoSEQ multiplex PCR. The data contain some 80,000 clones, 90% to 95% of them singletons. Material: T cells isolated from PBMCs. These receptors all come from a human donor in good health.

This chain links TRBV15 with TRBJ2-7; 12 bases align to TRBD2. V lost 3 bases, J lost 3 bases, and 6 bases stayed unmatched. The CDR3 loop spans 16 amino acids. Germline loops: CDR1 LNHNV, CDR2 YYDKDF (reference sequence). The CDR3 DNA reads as TGTGCCACCAGCAGGCGACTAGCGGGAGACCTCTACGAGCAGTACTTC. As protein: CATSRRLAGDLYEQYF.

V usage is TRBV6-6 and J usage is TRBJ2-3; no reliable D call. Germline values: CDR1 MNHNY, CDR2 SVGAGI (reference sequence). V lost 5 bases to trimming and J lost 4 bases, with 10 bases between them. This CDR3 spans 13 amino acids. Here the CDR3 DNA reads TGTGCCAGCAGTACTGGTGATCCAGATACGCAGTATTTT. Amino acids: CASSTGDPDTQYF.

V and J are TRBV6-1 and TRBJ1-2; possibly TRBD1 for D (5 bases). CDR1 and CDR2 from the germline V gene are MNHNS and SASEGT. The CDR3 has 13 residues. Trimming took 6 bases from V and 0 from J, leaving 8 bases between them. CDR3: CASSPRANYGYTF. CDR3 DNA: TGTGCCAGCAGCCCCAGGGCTAACTATGGCTACACCTTC.

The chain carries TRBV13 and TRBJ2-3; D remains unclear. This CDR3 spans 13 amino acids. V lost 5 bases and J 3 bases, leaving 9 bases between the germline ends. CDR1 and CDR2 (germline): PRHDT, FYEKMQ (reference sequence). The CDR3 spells CASSPSVTDTQYF. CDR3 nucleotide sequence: TGTGCCAGCAGCCCTTCCGTAACAGATACGCAGTATTTT.

The CDR3 DNA follows: TGTGCCAGCAGCGCCGGGTTCGGGTCGAGAAAGATGAACACTGAAGCTTTCTTT. Protein product: CASSAGFGSRKMNTEAFF. The chain recombines TRBV9 with TRBJ1-1; D is uncertain. Germline assignment: CDR1 SGDLS and CDR2 YYNGEE. CDR3 length: 18 residues. The germline V and J ends were trimmed by 3 bases and 0 bases, with 21 bases remaining between them.

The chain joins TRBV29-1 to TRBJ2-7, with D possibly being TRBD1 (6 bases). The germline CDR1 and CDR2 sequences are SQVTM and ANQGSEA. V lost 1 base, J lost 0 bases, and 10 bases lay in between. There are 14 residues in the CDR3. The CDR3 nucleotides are TGCAGCGTTGAAGGGACAGAGAGCTCCTACGAGCAGTACTTC. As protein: CSVEGTESSYEQYF.

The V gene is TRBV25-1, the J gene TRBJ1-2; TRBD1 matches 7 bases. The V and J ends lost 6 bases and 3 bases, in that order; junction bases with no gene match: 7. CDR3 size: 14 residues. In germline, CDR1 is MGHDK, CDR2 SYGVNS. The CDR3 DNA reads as TGTGCCAGCAGGTCTCCCGGACAGGACTATGGCTACACCTTC. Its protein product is CASRSPGQDYGYTF.

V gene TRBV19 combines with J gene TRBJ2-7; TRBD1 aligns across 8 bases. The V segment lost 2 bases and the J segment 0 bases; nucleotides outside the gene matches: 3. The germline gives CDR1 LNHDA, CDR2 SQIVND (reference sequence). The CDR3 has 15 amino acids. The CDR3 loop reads CASSIKGTGSYEQYF. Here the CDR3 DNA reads TGTGCCAGTAGTATAAAGGGGACAGGCTCCTACGAGCAGTACTTC.

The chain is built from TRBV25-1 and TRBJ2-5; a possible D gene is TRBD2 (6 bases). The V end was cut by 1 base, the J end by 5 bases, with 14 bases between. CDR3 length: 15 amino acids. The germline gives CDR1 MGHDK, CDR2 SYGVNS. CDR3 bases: TGTGCCAGCAGTGAATTCTGGGGAGGAAGCGAGACCCAGTACTTC. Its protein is CASSEFWGGSETQYF.

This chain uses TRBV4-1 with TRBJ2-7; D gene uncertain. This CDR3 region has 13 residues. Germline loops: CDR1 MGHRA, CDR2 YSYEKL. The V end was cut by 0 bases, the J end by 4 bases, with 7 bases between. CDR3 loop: CASSQETEYEQYF. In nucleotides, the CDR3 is TGCGCCAGCAGCCAAGAAACCGAGTACGAGCAGTACTTC.

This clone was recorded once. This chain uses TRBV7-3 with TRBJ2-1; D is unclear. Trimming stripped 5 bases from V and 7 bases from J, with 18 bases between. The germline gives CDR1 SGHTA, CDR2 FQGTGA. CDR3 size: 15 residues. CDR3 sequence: CASSPRIALVNEQFF. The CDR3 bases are TGTGCCAGCAGCCCGCGAATTGCTCTAGTTAATGAGCAGTTCTTC.

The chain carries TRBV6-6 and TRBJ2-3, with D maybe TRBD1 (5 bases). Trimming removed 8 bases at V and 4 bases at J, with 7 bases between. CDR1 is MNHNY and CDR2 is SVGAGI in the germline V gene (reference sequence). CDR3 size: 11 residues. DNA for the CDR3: TGTGCCAGCGGGGCTGCAGATACGCAGTATTTT. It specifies CASGAADTQYF.

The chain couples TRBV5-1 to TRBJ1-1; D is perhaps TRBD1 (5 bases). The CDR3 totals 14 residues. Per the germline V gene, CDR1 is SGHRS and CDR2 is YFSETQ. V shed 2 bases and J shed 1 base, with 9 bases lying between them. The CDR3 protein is CASSLSQGNTEAFF. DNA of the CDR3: TGCGCCAGCAGCTTATCCCAGGGGAACACTGAAGCTTTCTTT.

The CDR3 reads CASRLFTGSAGNQPQHF. CDR3 sequence (DNA): TGTGCCAGTAGATTATTTACAGGGTCGGCAGGCAATCAGCCCCAGCATTTT. The J gene is TRBJ1-5, the V gene TRBV19, with TRBD1 as a possible D gene (6 bases). V was trimmed by 6 bases and J by 2 bases, leaving 20 bases between them. In germline, CDR1 is LNHDA, CDR2 SQIVND (reference sequence). CDR3 size: 17 residues.

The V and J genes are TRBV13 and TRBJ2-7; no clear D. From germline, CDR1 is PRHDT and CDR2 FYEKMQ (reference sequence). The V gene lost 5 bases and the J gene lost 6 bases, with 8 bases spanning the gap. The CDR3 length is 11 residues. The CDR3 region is CASSPAGEQYF. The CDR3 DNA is TGTGCCAGCAGCCCCGCCGGCGAGCAGTACTTC.

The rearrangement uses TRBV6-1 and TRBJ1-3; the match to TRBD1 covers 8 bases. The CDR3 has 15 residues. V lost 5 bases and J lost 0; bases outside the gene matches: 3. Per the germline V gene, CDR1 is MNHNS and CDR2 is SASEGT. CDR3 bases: TGTGCCAGCAGTTGGGACAGGAGCTCTGGAAACACCATATATTTT. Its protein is CASSWDRSSGNTIYF.

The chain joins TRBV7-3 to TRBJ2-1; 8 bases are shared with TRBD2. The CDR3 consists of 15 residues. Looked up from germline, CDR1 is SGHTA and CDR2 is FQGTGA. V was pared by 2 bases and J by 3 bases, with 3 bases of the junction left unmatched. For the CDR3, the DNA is TGTGCCAGCAGCTTACTAGCGGGCAACTACAATGAGCAGTTCTTC. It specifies CASSLLAGNYNEQFF.

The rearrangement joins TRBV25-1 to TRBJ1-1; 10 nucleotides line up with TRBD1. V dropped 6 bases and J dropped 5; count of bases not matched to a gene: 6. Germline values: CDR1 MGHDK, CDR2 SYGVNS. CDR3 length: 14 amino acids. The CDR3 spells CASRWGQGRTEAFF. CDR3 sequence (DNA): TGTGCCAGCAGGTGGGGACAGGGGAGAACTGAAGCTTTCTTT. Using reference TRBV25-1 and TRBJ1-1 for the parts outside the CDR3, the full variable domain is EADIYQTPRYLVIGTGKKITLECSQTMGHDKMYWYQQDPGMELHLIHYSYGVNSTEKGDLSSESTVSRIRTEHFPLTLESARPSHTSQYLCASRWGQGRTEAFFGQGTRLTVV.

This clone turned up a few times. CDR3 DNA: TGTGCCAGCAGTAAAACAGGTGGAACTGAAGCTTTCTTT. Encoded protein: CASSKTGGTEAFF. The rearrangement joins TRBV27 to TRBJ1-1, with D possibly TRBD1 on 5 matching bases. Germline CDR1 MNHEY, CDR2 SMNVEV (reference sequence). CDR3 size: 13 residues. V lost 5 bases to trimming and J lost 5 bases, with 12 bases between them.

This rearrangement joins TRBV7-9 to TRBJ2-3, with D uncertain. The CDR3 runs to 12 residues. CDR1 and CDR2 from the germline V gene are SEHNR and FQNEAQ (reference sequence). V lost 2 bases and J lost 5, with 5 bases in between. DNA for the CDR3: TGTGCCAGCAGCTTATACTTAGATACGCAGTATTTT. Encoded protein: CASSLYLDTQYF. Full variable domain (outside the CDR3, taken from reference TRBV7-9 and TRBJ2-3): DTGVSQNPRHKITKRGQNVTFRCDPISEHNRLYWYRQTLGQGPEFLTYFQNEAQLEKSRLLSDRFSAERPKGSFSTLEIQRTEQGDSAMYLCASSLYLDTQYFGPGTRLTVL.

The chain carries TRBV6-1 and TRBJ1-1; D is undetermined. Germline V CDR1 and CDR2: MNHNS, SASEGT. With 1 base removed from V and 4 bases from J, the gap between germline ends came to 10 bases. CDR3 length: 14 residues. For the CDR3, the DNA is TGTGCCAGCAGTGAAGTTCGGGGAATCACTGAAGCTTTCTTT. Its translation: CASSEVRGITEAFF.

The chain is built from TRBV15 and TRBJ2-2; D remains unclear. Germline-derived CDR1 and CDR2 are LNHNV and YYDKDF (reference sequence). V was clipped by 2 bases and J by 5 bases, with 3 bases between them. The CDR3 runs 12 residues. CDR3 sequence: CATSRTTGELFF. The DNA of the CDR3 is TGTGCCACCAGCAGAACAACCGGGGAGCTGTTTTTT.

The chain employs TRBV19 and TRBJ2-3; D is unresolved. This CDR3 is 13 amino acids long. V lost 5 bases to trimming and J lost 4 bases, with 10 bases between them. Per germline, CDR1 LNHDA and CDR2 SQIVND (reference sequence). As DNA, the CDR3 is TGTGCCAGTAGTTACTTTGCCGCAGATACGCAGTATTTT. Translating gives CASSYFAADTQYF.

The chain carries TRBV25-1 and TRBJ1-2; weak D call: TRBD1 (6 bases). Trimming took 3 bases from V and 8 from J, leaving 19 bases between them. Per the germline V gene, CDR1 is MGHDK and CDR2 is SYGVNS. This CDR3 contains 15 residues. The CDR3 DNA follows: TGTGCCAGCAGTGATTGGGGCAGGGGAACGGAAGGCTACACCTTC. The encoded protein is CASSDWGRGTEGYTF.

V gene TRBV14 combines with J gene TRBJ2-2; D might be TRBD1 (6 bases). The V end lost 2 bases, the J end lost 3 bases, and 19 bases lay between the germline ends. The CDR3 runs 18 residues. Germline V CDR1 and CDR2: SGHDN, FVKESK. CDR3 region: CASSQYPLAGADTGELFF. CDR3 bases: TGTGCCAGCAGCCAATACCCATTGGCAGGGGCGGACACCGGGGAGCTGTTTTTT.

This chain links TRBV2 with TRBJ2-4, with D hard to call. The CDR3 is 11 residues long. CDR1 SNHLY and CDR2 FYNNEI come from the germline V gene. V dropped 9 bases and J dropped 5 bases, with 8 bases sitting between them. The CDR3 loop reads CASVKQNIQYF. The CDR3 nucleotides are TGTGCCAGTGTCAAGCAAAACATTCAGTACTTC.

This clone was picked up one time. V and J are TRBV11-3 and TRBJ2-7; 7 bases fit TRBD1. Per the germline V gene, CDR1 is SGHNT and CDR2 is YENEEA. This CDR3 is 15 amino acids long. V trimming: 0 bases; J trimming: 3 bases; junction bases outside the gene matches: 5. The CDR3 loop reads CASSLDRDRIYEQYF. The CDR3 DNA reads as TGTGCCAGCAGCTTAGATCGGGACAGAATCTACGAGCAGTACTTC.

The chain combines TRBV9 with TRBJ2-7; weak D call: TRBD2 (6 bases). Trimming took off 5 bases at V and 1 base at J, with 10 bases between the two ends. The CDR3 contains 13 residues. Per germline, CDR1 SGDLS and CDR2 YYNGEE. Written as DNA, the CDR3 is TGTGCCAGCAGTTGGGGGGAATCCTACGAGCAGTACTTC. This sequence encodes CASSWGESYEQYF.

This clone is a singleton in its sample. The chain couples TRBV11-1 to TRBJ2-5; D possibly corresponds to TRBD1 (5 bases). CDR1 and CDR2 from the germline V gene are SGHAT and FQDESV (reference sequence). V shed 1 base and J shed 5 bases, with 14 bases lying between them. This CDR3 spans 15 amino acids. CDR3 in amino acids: CASSLDSRVPETQYF. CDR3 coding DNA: TGTGCCAGCAGCTTAGATAGCAGGGTACCGGAGACCCAGTACTTC.

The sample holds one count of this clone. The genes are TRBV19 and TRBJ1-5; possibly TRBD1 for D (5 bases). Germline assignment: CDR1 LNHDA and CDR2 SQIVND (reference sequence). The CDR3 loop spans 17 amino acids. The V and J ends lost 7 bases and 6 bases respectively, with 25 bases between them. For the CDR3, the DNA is TGTGCCAGTACCCCGTCCCGGGGGATTGGAATCATTCAGCCCCAGCATTTT. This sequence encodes CASTPSRGIGIIQPQHF.